The 7 T cell receptor beta chains in this list originate from one sample, sequenced in a study of OX40 agonist ivuxolimab in advanced cancers. Sequencing was performed with immunoSEQ multiplex PCR; in TCRdb, only in-frame clones are kept and a portion is missing. In the table there are some 46,000 clones, about 80% of which are singletons. The source material was CD4+ or CD8+ T cells sorted from blood, sampled in a trial of the OX40 agonist ivuxolimab. The receptors originated from an adult with an advanced solid tumor such as melanoma, head and neck, liver or kidney cancer.

J is TRBJ2-5 and V is TRBV28; 10 positions match TRBD1. CDR1 is MDHEN, CDR2 SYDVKM, per germline. V lost 4 bases to trimming and J lost 4 bases; unmatched junction nucleotides: 6. The CDR3 is 15 residues long. CDR3 protein: CASSSPGTGAETQYF. The DNA of the CDR3 is TGTGCCAGCAGTTCCCCCGGGACAGGGGCAGAGACCCAGTACTTC.

The CDR3 nucleotides read TGTGCCAGTAACAGGGGGCGGCTTAATGAAAAACTGTTTTTT. This translates into CASNRGRLNEKLFF. The gene calls are TRBV7-8 and TRBJ1-4, with 9 bases aligning to TRBD1. V shed 9 bases, J shed 4 bases, and the junction held 6 bases outside the gene matches. The CDR3 consists of 14 residues. The germline V gene encodes CDR1 SGHVS and CDR2 FQNEAQ.

The V and J genes are TRBV5-6 and TRBJ2-5; no firm D call. Germline loops: CDR1 SGHDT, CDR2 YYEEEE. The V end lost 2 bases, the J end lost 1 base, and 6 bases lay between the germline ends. The CDR3 contains 13 residues. The CDR3 loop reads CASSFLSQETQYF. DNA for the CDR3: TGTGCCAGCAGCTTCCTGTCCCAAGAGACCCAGTACTTC.

This clone was detected only once. V usage is TRBV7-8 and J usage is TRBJ2-5; a weak D match, TRBD1 (6 bases). The CDR3 totals 16 residues. Germline V gene lookup returns CDR1 SGHVS and CDR2 FQNEAQ. V lost 8 bases and J 5 bases, leaving 24 bases between the germline ends. The DNA for the CDR3 is TGTGCCAGCCTAGGATCATTTTACAGGGAGAAGGAGACCCAGTACTTC. It yields the protein CASLGSFYREKETQYF.

The chain uses TRBV10-3 and TRBJ2-1; D not resolved. Trimming took 1 base from V and 3 from J, leaving 4 bases between them. Germline V lookup: CDR1 ENHRY, CDR2 SYGVKD. The CDR3 spans 13 residues. The CDR3 spells CAISEWGYNEQFF. In DNA, the CDR3 is TGTGCCATCAGTGAGTGGGGCTACAATGAGCAGTTCTTC.

The count of this clone is one. The chain employs TRBV19 and TRBJ2-3; D ambiguous. The germline V and J ends were trimmed by 4 bases and 2 bases, with 7 bases remaining between them. Per the germline V gene, CDR1 is LNHDA and CDR2 is SQIVND (reference sequence). The CDR3 length is 13 residues. CDR3 nucleotide sequence: TGTGCCAGTAGTAACAGTTACACAGATACGCAGTATTTT. Translated, it gives CASSNSYTDTQYF.

This clone appeared once. V usage is TRBV19 and J usage is TRBJ2-5; D may be TRBD1 (6 bases). The V and J ends lost 7 bases and 5 bases respectively, with 20 bases between them. Germline V gene sequence: CDR1 LNHDA, CDR2 SQIVND (reference sequence). The CDR3 runs to 15 residues. The CDR3 nucleotides are TGTGCCAGTACCCCCATAGCAGGGGCGGGCGAGACCCAGTACTTC. This gives the protein CASTPIAGAGETQYF.